Listed below are T cell receptor beta chains from one sample, sequenced in a study of T cells in Graves' hyperthyroidism and ophthalmopathy. TCRdb re-derived calls from the multiplex PCR reads in MiXCR, one entry per CDR3 protein. The sample lists approximately 570,000 distinct CDR3 sequences, nearly 20% occurring once. Sequences were obtained from blood. These receptors were collected from a man aged 40-49 years with Graves' ophthalmopathy. The CDR3 runs from the conserved cysteine through the conserved F or W. Each record gives: CDR3 protein, CDR3 DNA, V gene, clone size, D gene, J gene. D genes are given only for firm matches. Clone size is given for some rows only: seen once, a few or many times, or a class if the clone is expanded.

CDR3aa: CASSPTGWDTEAFF
CDR3nt: TGTGCCAGCAGTCCGACAGGGTGGGACACTGAAGCTTTCTTT
v_gene: TRBV3-1
abundance: many
d_gene: TRBD1
j_gene: TRBJ1-1

CDR3aa: CASSQELWTELETQYF
CDR3nt: TGCGCCAGCAGCCAAGAGCTTTGGACCGAGTTGGAGACCCAGTACTTC
v_gene: TRBV4-3
abundance: many
d_gene: -
j_gene: TRBJ2-5

CDR3aa: CASRSSTGTSVSTGELFF
CDR3nt: TGTGCCAGTAGAAGTTCGACCGGGACTAGCGTTAGCACCGGGGAGCTGTTTTTT
v_gene: TRBV19
abundance: few
d_gene: TRBD2
j_gene: TRBJ2-2

CDR3aa: CARRGLRGLGGNTIYF
CDR3nt: TGTGCCAGAAGGGGTCTGAGGGGGCTTGGTGGAAACACCATATATTTT
v_gene: TRBV2
abundance: -
d_gene: TRBD1
j_gene: TRBJ1-3

CDR3aa: CASSVDNGNQPQHF
CDR3nt: TGTGCCAGCAGCGTAGACAACGGCAATCAGCCCCAGCATTTT
v_gene: TRBV7-2
abundance: few
d_gene: -
j_gene: TRBJ1-5

CDR3aa: CASSQRAPAAGDYEQYF
CDR3nt: TGTGCCAGCAGTCAAAGGGCTCCTGCAGCGGGAGATTACGAGCAGTACTTC
v_gene: TRBV6-1
abundance: few
d_gene: TRBD2
j_gene: TRBJ2-7

CDR3aa: CSAALPLGEQYF
CDR3nt: TGCAGTGCTGCCCTCCCCCTGGGGGAGCAGTACTTC
v_gene: TRBV20-1
abundance: -
d_gene: -
j_gene: TRBJ2-7

CDR3aa: CASSPRGQGVDEQYF
CDR3nt: TGCGCCAGCAGCCCACGCGGACAGGGAGTCGACGAGCAGTACTTC
v_gene: TRBV5-1
abundance: few
d_gene: TRBD1
j_gene: TRBJ2-7

CDR3aa: CASSERVSGSKLFF
CDR3nt: TGTGCCAGCAGTGAGCGGGTCTCGGGGTCAAAACTGTTTTTT
v_gene: TRBV6-1
abundance: -
d_gene: -
j_gene: TRBJ1-4

CDR3aa: CASSSLHYNEQFF
CDR3nt: TGCGCCAGCAGCTCGTTGCACTACAATGAGCAGTTCTTC
v_gene: TRBV5-1
abundance: -
d_gene: -
j_gene: TRBJ2-1

CDR3aa: CASSTTLEEQFF
CDR3nt: TGTGCCAGCTCAACTACCTTGGAGGAGCAGTTCTTC
v_gene: TRBV18
abundance: -
d_gene: -
j_gene: TRBJ2-1

CDR3aa: CASSSTRWEQYF
CDR3nt: TGTGCCAGCAGCTCCACACGATGGGAGCAGTACTTC
v_gene: TRBV7-2
abundance: few
d_gene: -
j_gene: TRBJ2-7

CDR3aa: CASSQHLPGELFF
CDR3nt: TGTGCCAGCAGTCAACACTTGCCCGGGGAGCTGTTTTTT
v_gene: TRBV12-3/TRBV12-4
abundance: -
d_gene: -
j_gene: TRBJ2-2

CDR3aa: CSARGGGLAGGRGTDTQYF
CDR3nt: TGCAGTGCTAGGGGGGGCGGTCTAGCGGGGGGGCGGGGAACAGATACGCAGTATTTT
v_gene: TRBV20-1
abundance: many
d_gene: TRBD2
j_gene: TRBJ2-3

CDR3aa: CASSGGGGTLYGTQYF
CDR3nt: TGCGCCAGCAGTGGTGGGGGAGGGACCCTCTACGGAACCCAGTACTTC
v_gene: TRBV5-1
abundance: -
d_gene: TRBD2
j_gene: TRBJ2-5

CDR3aa: CASSKDNQETQYF
CDR3nt: TGTGCCAGCAGCAAGGACAACCAAGAGACCCAGTACTTC
v_gene: TRBV14
abundance: few
d_gene: -
j_gene: TRBJ2-5

CDR3aa: CASSQIALARTGELFF
CDR3nt: TGTGCCAGCAGCCAAATTGCCCTAGCGAGGACCGGGGAGCTGTTTTTT
v_gene: TRBV9
abundance: -
d_gene: -
j_gene: TRBJ2-2

CDR3aa: CASSLNRDSLGDEQFF
CDR3nt: TGTGCCAGCAGTCTGAACCGGGACAGCCTTGGAGATGAGCAGTTCTTC
v_gene: TRBV3-1
abundance: many
d_gene: TRBD1
j_gene: TRBJ2-1

CDR3aa: CASSQGRTNLEAFF
CDR3nt: TGTGCCAGCAGCCAGGGTAGAACAAACTTAGAAGCTTTCTTT
v_gene: TRBV3-1
abundance: few
d_gene: -
j_gene: TRBJ1-1

CDR3aa: CASTLSGEAFF
CDR3nt: TGTGCCAGTACCCTCAGTGGGGAAGCTTTCTTT
v_gene: TRBV19
abundance: -
d_gene: -
j_gene: TRBJ1-1

CDR3aa: CASRRLAGLPDTQYF
CDR3nt: TGTGCCAGCAGAAGACTAGCGGGGCTCCCAGATACGCAGTATTTT
v_gene: TRBV12-3/TRBV12-4
abundance: -
d_gene: TRBD2
j_gene: TRBJ2-3

CDR3aa: CAISASLAGVGRDLISYEQYF
CDR3nt: TGTGCCATCAGTGCAAGTCTAGCGGGAGTAGGGAGGGACCTAATCTCCTACGAGCAGTACTTC
v_gene: TRBV10-3
abundance: few
d_gene: TRBD2
j_gene: TRBJ2-7

CDR3aa: CASSSRRAGANYGYTF
CDR3nt: TGCGCCAGCAGCTCGCGACGGGCAGGGGCTAACTATGGCTACACCTTC
v_gene: TRBV5-1
abundance: -
d_gene: -
j_gene: TRBJ1-2

CDR3aa: CASSRREGSYNEQFF
CDR3nt: TGTGCCAGCTCGCGGCGGGAGGGATCCTACAATGAGCAGTTCTTC
v_gene: TRBV18
abundance: -
d_gene: TRBD2
j_gene: TRBJ2-1

CDR3aa: CASREVLTYTDTQYF
CDR3nt: TGTGCCAGCAGGGAAGTCCTAACGTACACAGATACGCAGTATTTT
v_gene: TRBV2
abundance: -
d_gene: -
j_gene: TRBJ2-3

CDR3aa: CASSFGQGSLNTEAFF
CDR3nt: TGTGCCAGCAGTTTTGGGCAGGGGTCCTTGAACACTGAAGCTTTCTTT
v_gene: TRBV27
abundance: few
d_gene: -
j_gene: TRBJ1-1

CDR3aa: CASSVDYRDLASPLHF
CDR3nt: TGTGCCAGCAGCGTAGACTACCGGGACCTCGCTTCACCCCTCCACTTT
v_gene: TRBV9
abundance: few
d_gene: -
j_gene: TRBJ1-6

CDR3aa: CASGGPLGELFF
CDR3nt: TGTGCCAGCGGAGGGCCGCTGGGGGAGCTGTTTTTT
v_gene: TRBV27
abundance: -
d_gene: -
j_gene: TRBJ2-2

CDR3aa: CASSLARTVGEETQYF
CDR3nt: TGTGCCAGCAGCTTAGCCCGGACAGTTGGGGAAGAGACCCAGTACTTC
v_gene: TRBV7-9
abundance: many
d_gene: -
j_gene: TRBJ2-5

CDR3aa: CASSHPPSYEQYF
CDR3nt: TGTGCCAGCAGCCATCCCCCTTCCTACGAGCAGTACTTC
v_gene: TRBV25-1
abundance: -
d_gene: -
j_gene: TRBJ2-7

CDR3aa: CAGGTGELFF
CDR3nt: TGTGCGGGGGGCACCGGGGAGCTGTTTTTT
v_gene: TRBV30
abundance: few
d_gene: -
j_gene: TRBJ2-2

CDR3aa: CSAHLRAGGEDEQFF
CDR3nt: TGCAGTGCCCACCTGAGGGCGGGGGGGGAGGATGAGCAGTTCTTC
v_gene: TRBV20-1
abundance: many
d_gene: TRBD2
j_gene: TRBJ2-1

CDR3aa: CASSPGQFNEQFF
CDR3nt: TGTGCCAGCAGCCCGGGACAGTTCAATGAGCAGTTCTTC
v_gene: TRBV7-9
abundance: many
d_gene: TRBD1
j_gene: TRBJ2-1

CDR3aa: CASSSGLAGGERTDTQYF
CDR3nt: TGCGCCAGCAGCTCGGGACTAGCGGGGGGGGAGCGGACAGATACGCAGTATTTT
v_gene: TRBV5-1
abundance: few
d_gene: TRBD2
j_gene: TRBJ2-3

CDR3aa: CASSGGATNEKLFF
CDR3nt: TGTGCCAGTAGTGGGGGAGCAACTAATGAAAAACTGTTTTTT
v_gene: TRBV19
abundance: -
d_gene: -
j_gene: TRBJ1-4

CDR3aa: CASIGGGEQFF
CDR3nt: TGTGCCAGCATTGGCGGTGGGGAGCAGTTCTTC
v_gene: TRBV2
abundance: few
d_gene: -
j_gene: TRBJ2-1

CDR3aa: CASSNRGPNSPLHF
CDR3nt: TGTGCCAGCAGTAACAGGGGGCCTAATTCACCCCTCCACTTT
v_gene: TRBV3-1
abundance: few
d_gene: TRBD1
j_gene: TRBJ1-6

CDR3aa: CASSLGTGVDTEAFF
CDR3nt: TGTGCCAGCTCACTTGGGACAGGGGTCGACACTGAAGCTTTCTTT
v_gene: TRBV18
abundance: few
d_gene: TRBD1
j_gene: TRBJ1-1

CDR3aa: CASSIGTGYSNEQFF
CDR3nt: TGCGCCAGCAGCATTGGTACGGGGTATTCGAATGAGCAGTTCTTC
v_gene: TRBV5-1
abundance: many
d_gene: -
j_gene: TRBJ2-1

CDR3aa: CASLEGNQPQHF
CDR3nt: TGTGCCAGCCTCGAGGGCAATCAGCCCCAGCATTTT
v_gene: TRBV28
abundance: -
d_gene: -
j_gene: TRBJ1-5

CDR3aa: CASTMTVEAGYTF
CDR3nt: TGTGCCAGTACCATGACAGTCGAAGCTGGCTACACCTTC
v_gene: TRBV19
abundance: -
d_gene: -
j_gene: TRBJ1-2

CDR3aa: CASSQPPLDGTQYF
CDR3nt: TGTGCCAGCAGCCAGCCCCCCCTCGACGGAACCCAGTACTTC
v_gene: TRBV14
abundance: few
d_gene: -
j_gene: TRBJ2-5

CDR3aa: CASKTSPQNTGELFF
CDR3nt: TGCGCCAGTAAGACATCCCCTCAAAACACCGGGGAGCTGTTTTTT
v_gene: TRBV5-1
abundance: few
d_gene: -
j_gene: TRBJ2-2

CDR3aa: CASRGTRSYEQYF
CDR3nt: TGTGCCAGCAGGGGGACACGCTCCTACGAGCAGTACTTC
v_gene: TRBV6-1
abundance: many
d_gene: -
j_gene: TRBJ2-7

CDR3aa: CASSPRTDGTGPYEQYF
CDR3nt: TGCGCCAGCAGCCCTCGGACTGATGGGACGGGACCCTACGAGCAGTACTTC
v_gene: TRBV5-1
abundance: few
d_gene: -
j_gene: TRBJ2-7

CDR3aa: CSARGRALLLYEQYF
CDR3nt: TGCAGTGCTAGAGGAAGGGCTTTACTTCTCTACGAGCAGTACTTC
v_gene: TRBV20-1
abundance: -
d_gene: -
j_gene: TRBJ2-7

CDR3aa: CASSSALGRTGFQETQYF
CDR3nt: TGTGCCAGCAGTTCCGCCCTGGGAAGGACGGGCTTTCAAGAGACCCAGTACTTC
v_gene: TRBV12-3/TRBV12-4
abundance: few
d_gene: -
j_gene: TRBJ2-5

CDR3aa: CASSGGQGHPYGYTF
CDR3nt: TGTGCCAGCAGTGGGGGACAGGGTCACCCCTATGGCTACACCTTC
v_gene: TRBV28
abundance: -
d_gene: TRBD1
j_gene: TRBJ1-2

CDR3aa: CASRQGQSSGANALTF
CDR3nt: TGTGCCAGCAGGCAGGGACAGTCCTCTGGGGCCAACGCCCTGACTTTC
v_gene: TRBV2
abundance: -
d_gene: TRBD1
j_gene: TRBJ2-6

CDR3aa: CASSGWYATQYF
CDR3nt: TGTGCCAGCAGCGGGTGGTATGCGACCCAGTACTTC
v_gene: TRBV11-2
abundance: -
d_gene: -
j_gene: TRBJ2-5

CDR3aa: CASSIGGLRETQYF
CDR3nt: TGTGCCAGTAGTATAGGTGGACTCAGGGAGACCCAGTACTTC
v_gene: TRBV19
abundance: -
d_gene: -
j_gene: TRBJ2-5

CDR3aa: CASSQTDRGGYNEQFF
CDR3nt: TGCGCCAGCAGCCAGACCGACAGGGGGGGCTACAATGAGCAGTTCTTC
v_gene: TRBV4-3
abundance: few
d_gene: TRBD1
j_gene: TRBJ2-1

CDR3aa: CASSLANRDIAYEQYF
CDR3nt: TGCGCCAGCAGCTTGGCGAACCGGGACATAGCCTACGAGCAGTACTTC
v_gene: TRBV5-1
abundance: -
d_gene: -
j_gene: TRBJ2-7

CDR3aa: CAIRGTGEGREQYF
CDR3nt: TGTGCCATCAGGGGGACAGGGGAAGGCCGGGAGCAGTACTTC
v_gene: TRBV10-3
abundance: -
d_gene: TRBD1
j_gene: TRBJ2-7

CDR3aa: CAISERQGYEQYF
CDR3nt: TGTGCCATCAGTGAGCGACAGGGATACGAGCAGTACTTC
v_gene: TRBV10-3
abundance: few
d_gene: TRBD1
j_gene: TRBJ2-7

CDR3aa: CASSGNRATDTQYF
CDR3nt: TGTGCCAGCAGCGGCAACAGGGCCACAGATACGCAGTATTTT
v_gene: TRBV9
abundance: few
d_gene: -
j_gene: TRBJ2-3

CDR3aa: CASSPPRAREGGEQFF
CDR3nt: TGCGCCAGCAGTCCCCCACGGGCAAGGGAGGGCGGTGAGCAGTTCTTC
v_gene: TRBV5-1
abundance: many
d_gene: TRBD2
j_gene: TRBJ2-1

CDR3aa: CASSFVGQGLDNEQFF
CDR3nt: TGTGCCAGCAGTTTCGTAGGGCAGGGGCTGGACAATGAGCAGTTCTTC
v_gene: TRBV27
abundance: -
d_gene: -
j_gene: TRBJ2-1

CDR3aa: CASSYSGTGELFF
CDR3nt: TGTGCCAGCAGCTACAGTGGCACCGGGGAGCTGTTTTTT
v_gene: TRBV6-2/TRBV6-3
abundance: many
d_gene: -
j_gene: TRBJ2-2

CDR3aa: CSAEVGAGTEAFF
CDR3nt: TGCAGCGCTGAAGTTGGAGCAGGGACTGAAGCTTTCTTT
v_gene: TRBV29-1
abundance: -
d_gene: -
j_gene: TRBJ1-1